Listed below are T cell receptor beta chains from one sample, sequenced in a study of OX40 agonist ivuxolimab in advanced cancers. Assay: immunoSEQ multiplex PCR; the TCRdb copy retains only in-frame clones and omits some. The sample yields around 94,000 clones, around 86% seen once. The sample in question was CD4+ or CD8+ T cells sorted from blood, obtained in a trial of the OX40 agonist ivuxolimab. These receptors all come from an adult with an advanced solid tumor such as melanoma, head and neck, liver or kidney cancer. Each CDR3 is given with its conserved first and last residue. The D gene is left open where the match is weak. Some rows have no size entry. The others give once, few or many, or a class for an expanded clone.

v_gene,abundance,d_gene,j_gene,CDR3nt,CDR3aa
TRBV7-9,NA,NA,TRBJ1-1,TGTGCCAGCAGCCACCGGGACACTGAAGCTTTCTTT,CASSHRDTEAFF
TRBV5-1,NA,TRBD2,TRBJ2-1,TGCGCCAGCAGCTTGGCGCGCGCCCTAGGTAGCAGCGGGGGGCCCTCGAGCTCCTACAATGAGCAGTTCTTC,CASSLARALGSSGGPSSSYNEQFF
TRBV6-5,NA,NA,TRBJ2-2,TGTGCCAGCAGTTACTCAGCCCTTTCGAACACCGGGGAGCTGTTTTTT,CASSYSALSNTGELFF
TRBV5-1,NA,NA,TRBJ2-7,TGCGCCAGCAGCCCGACTGGACAGCATTACGAGCAGTACTTC,CASSPTGQHYEQYF
TRBV6-1,NA,TRBD1,TRBJ1-6,TGTGCCAGCTTGGACAGGGGGCTGAATTCACCCCTCCACTTT,CASLDRGLNSPLHF
TRBV29-1,NA,NA,TRBJ2-5,TGCAGCGTTGAAGAGAGTTCGGTGATATGGGAAGAGACCCAGTACTTC,CSVEESSVIWEETQYF
TRBV7-2,NA,TRBD1,TRBJ1-1,TGTGCCAGCAGCCGGGACAGGCCTCGTGAAGCTTTCTTT,CASSRDRPREAFF
TRBV2,NA,TRBD1,TRBJ1-5,TGTGCCAGCAGGGGACAGGGGGCGTCTGGGCAGCCCCAGCATTTT,CASRGQGASGQPQHF
TRBV7-2,NA,TRBD1,TRBJ2-7,TGTGCCAGCAGCTCCTCGACAGGGCCTTCCTACGAGCAGTACTTC,CASSSSTGPSYEQYF
TRBV6-5,NA,NA,TRBJ1-6,TGTGCCAGCAGCCCCGACAGTTTGAATAGACCCCTCCACTTT,CASSPDSLNRPLHF
TRBV12-5,NA,NA,TRBJ2-1,TGTGCTAGTGGGGACCACCTTGGGGGGAATGAGCAGTTCTTC,CASGDHLGGNEQFF
TRBV6-6,NA,NA,TRBJ1-4,TGTGCCAGCAGTCGGGCCCTCAATGAAAAACTGTTTTTT,CASSRALNEKLFF
TRBV4-1,NA,TRBD1,TRBJ2-2,TGCGCCACCGCGTGGGACAGGGTGGCCGGGGAGCTGTTTTTT,CATAWDRVAGELFF
TRBV10-1,once,NA,TRBJ2-3,TGCGCCAGCAGTGATCAGGGGGGGTCCACAGATACGCAGTATTTT,CASSDQGGSTDTQYF
TRBV9,NA,NA,TRBJ1-3,TGTGCCAGCAGCGTTACTGGAAACACCATATATTTT,CASSVTGNTIYF
TRBV7-9,few,NA,TRBJ1-2,TGTGCCAGCAGCTTAGATCGGGGAGGCTACACCTTC,CASSLDRGGYTF
TRBV19,few,NA,TRBJ2-3,TGTGCCAGTATCCCCGCAATCCCCACAGGTTTGCGATATACGCAGTATTTT,CASIPAIPTGLRYTQYF
TRBV6-5,NA,NA,TRBJ1-2,TGTGCCAGCAGTTACTCCGGGACTGCCGCCCACTATGGCTACACCTTC,CASSYSGTAAHYGYTF
TRBV11-1,NA,NA,TRBJ2-7,TGTGCCAGCAGCTTAGTCGCGACCGAGCAGTACTTC,CASSLVATEQYF
TRBV25-1,NA,TRBD1,TRBJ1-3,TGTGCCAGCAGTCTAACCGGGACAGCACCTGGAAACACCATATATTTT,CASSLTGTAPGNTIYF
TRBV30,NA,NA,TRBJ2-1,TGTGCCTGGAGTGTATTGGGGCGCTCCTACAATGAGCAGTTCTTC,CAWSVLGRSYNEQFF
TRBV5-4,few,NA,TRBJ2-7,TGTGCCAGCAGCTTGGTGGACACCTACGAGCAGTACTTC,CASSLVDTYEQYF
TRBV5-1,few,TRBD2,TRBJ2-5,TGCGCCAGCAGCCTCATCCCCGGGACTAGCACAGAGACCCAGTACTTC,CASSLIPGTSTETQYF
TRBV6-1,NA,TRBD1,TRBJ2-5,TGTGCCAGCAGAGTCACAGGGGGCGGGGAGACCCAGTACTTC,CASRVTGGGETQYF
TRBV5-6,NA,TRBD1,TRBJ1-1,TGTGCCAGCAGCTTGGGTGGGACAGGAATGATGAACACTGAAGCTTTCTTT,CASSLGGTGMMNTEAFF
TRBV18,NA,NA,TRBJ2-5,TGTGCCAGCTCACCACGGCCAGTAGAAGAGACCCAGTACTTC,CASSPRPVEETQYF
TRBV19,NA,NA,TRBJ2-7,TGTGCCAGTAGTGTGGGCTACGAGCAGTACTTC,CASSVGYEQYF
TRBV7-9,NA,NA,TRBJ2-7,TGTGCCAGCAGCTTAGGTGGTAGCAGAACCTACGAGCAGTACTTC,CASSLGGSRTYEQYF
TRBV27,NA,NA,TRBJ1-1,TGTGCCAGCAGTTTACGGGAACACACTGAAGCTTTCTTT,CASSLREHTEAFF
TRBV5-1,NA,TRBD2,TRBJ2-3,TGCGCCAGCAGCTTCCGGACTAGTAAGCCAGATACGCAGTATTTT,CASSFRTSKPDTQYF
TRBV5-1,NA,NA,TRBJ2-3,TGCGCCAGCAGCTTGGGGGTTTGGGCAGATACGCAGTATTTT,CASSLGVWADTQYF